The clone carrying this TCR beta chain was detected ten times or more. Its cognate antigen is unknown. The data were obtained in a study of T cell repertoires in cytomegalovirus infection. Study as a whole: Through public TCR beta signatures, both CMV infection and matching HLA type were indicated. Study findings and constraints: Using cumulative public TCR beta family frequency, the authors identified those who carried CMV together with the relevant HLA. CMV-specific TCR beta clonotypes restricted by HLA-C dominated the ex vivo response.

CDR3 length: 15 residues. Trimming cost V 5 bases and J 1 base, with 13 bases left between them. Germline lookup yields CDR1 SGHVS and CDR2 FQNEAQ. TCRdb redid the calling of the reads with MiXCR, one entry per CDR3 protein. In the table there are hundreds of thousands of distinct CDR3 sequences, approximately 24% of which are singletons. The V gene is TRBV7-8, the J gene TRBJ2-3; D perhaps matches TRBD2 (5 bases). The specimen was CD8+ T cells from PBMCs. The sequence came from a human donor in good health (CMV status not recorded). Some clones in this sample may be carry-over from other donors' samples. DNA of the CDR3: TGTGCCAGCAGCCCTCTAGGGCGGGGCACAGATACGCAGTATTTT. Protein: CASSPLGRGTDTQYF.